Listed below are T cell receptor beta chains from one sample, sequenced in a study of cytomegalovirus exposure and HLA in healthy donors. Data came from immunoSEQ multiplex PCR; TCRdb stores just in-frame clones and leaves some out. The data contain around 150,000 clones, approximately 75% of them singletons. Input material: PBMCs. Receptors originate from a man aged 45-65 years in good health and CMV-seropositive. The CDR3 runs from the conserved cysteine through the conserved F or W. D genes are given only for firm matches. Rows give clone size only sometimes, using once, few, many, or a class for an expanded clone.

v_call	d_call	clone_size	j_call	cdr3_aa	cdr3_nt
TRBV9	.	.	TRBJ2-2	CASKRAGPGGELFF	TGTGCCAGCAAAAGGGCGGGACCTGGCGGGGAGCTGTTTTTT
TRBV15	.	few	TRBJ2-1	CATSRGRDEQFF	TGTGCCACCAGCAGAGGCAGGGATGAGCAGTTCTTC
TRBV18	.	once	TRBJ1-1	CASSEEGNTEAFF	TGTGCCAGCTCAGAGGAGGGAAACACTGAAGCTTTCTTT
TRBV7-2	TRBD1	few	TRBJ2-7	CASSFPTGGEQYF	TGTGCCAGCAGCTTCCCGACAGGGGGCGAGCAGTACTTC
TRBV5-1	.	.	TRBJ1-1	CASSLDQGTEAFF	TGCGCCAGCAGCTTGGATCAGGGGACTGAAGCTTTCTTT
TRBV18	TRBD1	.	TRBJ1-5	CASSHRGRGLHQPQHF	TGTGCCAGCTCCCACCGTGGCAGGGGGCTTCATCAGCCCCAGCATTTT
TRBV15	.	once	TRBJ1-1	CATRSNAGRIPEAFF	TGTGCCACCAGATCAAACGCGGGGCGGATCCCTGAAGCTTTCTTT
TRBV4-2	.	.	TRBJ2-5	CASSQELQETQYF	TGTGCCAGCAGCCAAGAACTCCAAGAGACCCAGTACTTC
TRBV7-6	.	.	TRBJ1-3	CASSPDRSSGNTIYF	TGTGCCAGCAGCCCTGACAGAAGCTCTGGAAACACCATATATTTT
TRBV6-5	.	.	TRBJ2-7	CASSPGELYEQYF	TGTGCCAGCAGTCCCGGGGAGCTCTACGAGCAGTACTTC
TRBV6-1	.	.	TRBJ1-5	CASSEAVGARGNQPQHF	TGTGCCAGCAGTGAAGCAGTAGGGGCACGGGGCAATCAGCCCCAGCATTTT
TRBV5-1	.	.	TRBJ2-2	CASSPGTINTGELFF	TGCGCCAGCAGTCCCGGGACAATAAACACCGGGGAGCTGTTTTTT
TRBV18	.	once	TRBJ1-3	CASSPGISSGNTIYF	TGTGCCAGCTCACCGGGCATTTCCTCTGGAAACACCATATATTTT
TRBV7-2	.	.	TRBJ2-1	CASSSGRPSSYNEQFF	TGTGCCAGCAGCTCAGGGAGGCCCAGCTCCTACAATGAGCAGTTCTTC
TRBV9	TRBD1	.	TRBJ2-2	CASSVRDRGHTGELFF	TGTGCCAGCAGCGTTCGGGACAGGGGGCACACCGGGGAGCTGTTTTTT
TRBV5-1	TRBD1	.	TRBJ1-5	CASSLGATGDQPQHF	TGCGCCAGCAGCTTGGGAGCGACAGGGGACCAGCCCCAGCATTTT
TRBV11-3	TRBD1	.	TRBJ2-2	CASSLGDRGWTGELFF	TGTGCCAGCAGCTTAGGGGACAGGGGTTGGACCGGGGAGCTGTTTTTT
TRBV19	.	.	TRBJ1-5	CASSIHRLAPQHF	TGTGCCAGTAGTATACACAGGCTCGCGCCCCAGCATTTT
TRBV6-6	.	.	TRBJ1-5	CASSYTGPSSNQPQHF	TGTGCCAGCAGTTACACAGGGCCTTCTAGCAATCAGCCCCAGCATTTT
TRBV19	TRBD2	.	TRBJ2-2	CASKGGTSGSMGTGELFF	TGTGCCAGTAAGGGAGGGACTAGCGGGAGTATGGGCACCGGGGAGCTGTTTTTT
TRBV6-1	TRBD2	.	TRBJ2-7	CASSSGGVREQYF	TGTGCCAGCAGCTCCGGGGGGGTTCGCGAGCAGTACTTC
TRBV5-8	.	few	TRBJ2-7	CASSFGPRVAYEQYF	TGTGCCAGCAGCTTTGGGCCGCGCGTAGCCTACGAGCAGTACTTC
TRBV27	.	once	TRBJ1-2	CASSFSGRPGGYTF	TGTGCCAGCAGTTTTTCCGGACGCCCGGGGGGCTACACCTTC
TRBV7-9	.	.	TRBJ1-1	CASSLVWTANTEAFF	TGTGCCAGCAGCTTGGTCTGGACAGCGAACACTGAAGCTTTCTTT
TRBV27	TRBD2	.	TRBJ2-3	CASSLTSGLDTQYF	TGTGCCAGCAGCCTGACTAGCGGCCTAGATACGCAGTATTTT
TRBV5-8	.	.	TRBJ1-5	CASSLSQVTLSNQPQHF	TGTGCCAGCAGCTTGTCTCAGGTTACCCTTAGCAATCAGCCCCAGCATTTT
TRBV25-1	TRBD1	.	TRBJ1-1	CASSDPGQGNTEAFF	TGTGCCAGCAGTGACCCGGGACAGGGGAACACTGAAGCTTTCTTT
TRBV6-5	TRBD1	.	TRBJ1-5	CASRTGEVQPQHF	TGTGCCAGCCGGACAGGGGAGGTTCAGCCCCAGCATTTT
TRBV7-8	.	.	TRBJ2-7	CASSRSRQGGTNEQYF	TGTGCCAGCAGCCGCAGCCGACAGGGAGGTACTAACGAGCAGTACTTC
TRBV19	.	.	TRBJ1-2	CASSMGGATWGYTF	TGTGCCAGTAGTATGGGTGGGGCGACCTGGGGCTACACCTTC
TRBV27	.	.	TRBJ2-7	CASSFQAGSYEQYF	TGTGCCAGCAGTTTTCAGGCGGGGAGCTACGAGCAGTACTTC
TRBV5-1	TRBD2	.	TRBJ2-7	CASSRTLAGGAYEQYF	TGCGCCAGCTCCAGGACACTAGCGGGGGGCGCCTACGAGCAGTACTTC
TRBV5-1	TRBD1	once	TRBJ1-1	CASSLTGGLPEAFF	TGCGCCAGCAGCTTGACAGGGGGCCTTCCTGAAGCTTTCTTT
TRBV29-1	.	.	TRBJ2-3	CSVEVAGQGTDTQYF	TGCAGCGTTGAAGTAGCAGGACAAGGAACAGATACGCAGTATTTT
TRBV6-5	.	.	TRBJ1-2	CASSSGGELYGYTF	TGTGCCAGCAGTTCCGGGGGGGAATTATATGGCTACACCTTC
TRBV28	.	.	TRBJ1-2	CASSSPHAVGGSGYGYTF	TGTGCCAGCAGTTCTCCCCACGCGGTGGGGGGGTCAGGCTATGGCTACACCTTC
TRBV10-3	TRBD2	few	TRBJ2-7	CAISEGGTSGSLTVEQYF	TGTGCCATCAGTGAAGGGGGGACTAGCGGTTCTCTAACGGTCGAGCAGTACTTC
TRBV27	.	.	TRBJ1-4	CASSPWGGREKLFF	TGTGCCAGCAGTCCCTGGGGAGGGCGTGAAAAACTGTTTTTT
TRBV19	.	.	TRBJ1-2	CASTPDSAAVNYGYTF	TGTGCCAGTACCCCCGACTCGGCGGCAGTTAACTATGGCTACACCTTC
TRBV27	TRBD1	.	TRBJ1-5	CASRRTGFNQPQHF	TGTGCCAGCAGGCGGACAGGGTTCAATCAGCCCCAGCATTTT
TRBV29-1	.	.	TRBJ1-2	CSIGEGFYGYTF	TGCAGCATCGGGGAGGGTTTCTATGGCTACACCTTC